Included here is one T cell receptor (beta chain) sequence, with context. This specimen comes from a study of Ad26.COV2.S vaccination and SARS-CoV-2 variants. Treatment indicated: around 19 received Ad26.COV2.S at low or high dose, single or two shots; several received placebo; per-sample allocation not given. At day 63 after the first vaccine or placebo injection, samples were drawn. Generated by immunoSEQ multiplex PCR, the TCRdb table keeps only in-frame clones and is missing some. The sample yields fewer than 500,000 clones, 80% to 90% seen once. V shed 4 bases and J shed 2 bases, with 14 bases lying between them. CDR3 length equals 15 residues. Looked up from germline, CDR1 is SGHTA and CDR2 is FQGNSA.

The TCR originated in a person between 18 and 65 years old who received the Ad26.COV2.S COVID-19 vaccine or a placebo. The chain links TRBV7-2 to TRBJ2-5; D unresolved. The sequences come from peripheral blood, collected in a trial of Ad26.COV2.S vaccine versus placebo. CDR3 nucleotide sequence: TGTGCCAGCAGCTCGTCGGATTGGGATCAAGAGACCCAGTACTTC. It yields the protein CASSSSDWDQETQYF.